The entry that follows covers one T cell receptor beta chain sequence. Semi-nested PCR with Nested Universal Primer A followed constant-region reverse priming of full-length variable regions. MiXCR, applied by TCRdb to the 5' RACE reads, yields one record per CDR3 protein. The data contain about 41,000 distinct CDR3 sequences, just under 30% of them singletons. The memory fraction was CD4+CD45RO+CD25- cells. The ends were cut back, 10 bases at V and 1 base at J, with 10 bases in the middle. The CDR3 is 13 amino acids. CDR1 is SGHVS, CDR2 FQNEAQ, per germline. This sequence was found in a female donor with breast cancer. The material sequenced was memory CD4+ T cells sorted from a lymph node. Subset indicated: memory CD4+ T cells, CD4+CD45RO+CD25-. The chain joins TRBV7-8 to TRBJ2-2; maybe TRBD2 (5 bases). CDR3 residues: CAIMGENTGELFF. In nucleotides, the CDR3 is TGTGCCATAATGGGAGAGAACACCGGGGAGCTGTTTTTT.